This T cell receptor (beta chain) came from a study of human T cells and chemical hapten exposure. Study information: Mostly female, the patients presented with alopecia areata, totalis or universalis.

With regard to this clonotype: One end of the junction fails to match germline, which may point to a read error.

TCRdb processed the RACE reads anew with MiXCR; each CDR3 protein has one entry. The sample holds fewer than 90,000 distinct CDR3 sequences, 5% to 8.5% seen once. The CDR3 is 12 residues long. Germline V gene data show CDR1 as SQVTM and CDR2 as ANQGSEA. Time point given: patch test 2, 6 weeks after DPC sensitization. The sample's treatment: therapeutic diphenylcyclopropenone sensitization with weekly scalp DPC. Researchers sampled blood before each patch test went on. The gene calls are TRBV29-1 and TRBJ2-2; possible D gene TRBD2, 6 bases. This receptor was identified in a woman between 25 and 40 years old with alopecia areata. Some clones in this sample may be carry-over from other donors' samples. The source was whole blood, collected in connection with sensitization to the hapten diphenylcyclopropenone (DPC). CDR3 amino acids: CSVAWGAGGLFF. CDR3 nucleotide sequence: TGCAGCGTTGCGTGGGGAGCCGGGGGGCTGTTTTTT.